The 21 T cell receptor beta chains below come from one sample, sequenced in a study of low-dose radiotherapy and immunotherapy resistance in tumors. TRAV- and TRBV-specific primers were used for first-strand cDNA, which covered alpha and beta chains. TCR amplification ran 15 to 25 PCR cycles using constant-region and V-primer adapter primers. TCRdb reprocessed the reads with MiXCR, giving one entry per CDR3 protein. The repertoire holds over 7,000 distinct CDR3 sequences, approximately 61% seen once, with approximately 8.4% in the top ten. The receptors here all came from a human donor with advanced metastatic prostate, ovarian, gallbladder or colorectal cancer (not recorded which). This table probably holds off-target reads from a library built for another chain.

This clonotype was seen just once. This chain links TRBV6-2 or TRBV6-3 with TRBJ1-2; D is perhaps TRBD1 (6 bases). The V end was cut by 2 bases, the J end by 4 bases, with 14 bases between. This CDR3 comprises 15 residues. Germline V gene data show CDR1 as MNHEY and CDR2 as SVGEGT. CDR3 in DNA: TGTGCCAGCAGTTACCAAGGGACATCCTTCTATGGCTACACCTTC. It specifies CASSYQGTSFYGYTF.

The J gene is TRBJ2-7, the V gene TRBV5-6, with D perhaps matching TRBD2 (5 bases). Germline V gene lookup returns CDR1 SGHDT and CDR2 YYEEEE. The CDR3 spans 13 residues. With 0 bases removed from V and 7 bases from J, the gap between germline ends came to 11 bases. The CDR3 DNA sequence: TGTGCCAGCAGCTTGGAGGCGTCGGGGGAGCAGTACTTC. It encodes CASSLEASGEQYF.

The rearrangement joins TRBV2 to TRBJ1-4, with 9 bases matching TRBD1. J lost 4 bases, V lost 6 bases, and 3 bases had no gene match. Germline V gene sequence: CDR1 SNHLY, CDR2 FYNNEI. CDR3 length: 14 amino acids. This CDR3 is CASRQGANNEKLFF. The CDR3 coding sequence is TGTGCCAGCAGACAGGGGGCGAATAATGAAAAACTGTTTTTT.

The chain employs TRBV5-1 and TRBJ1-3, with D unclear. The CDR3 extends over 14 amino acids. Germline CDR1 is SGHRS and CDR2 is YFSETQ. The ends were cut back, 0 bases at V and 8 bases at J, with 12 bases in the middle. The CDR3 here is CASSLARNRDTIYF. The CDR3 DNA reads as TGCGCCAGCAGCTTGGCCAGAAATCGAGACACCATATATTTT.

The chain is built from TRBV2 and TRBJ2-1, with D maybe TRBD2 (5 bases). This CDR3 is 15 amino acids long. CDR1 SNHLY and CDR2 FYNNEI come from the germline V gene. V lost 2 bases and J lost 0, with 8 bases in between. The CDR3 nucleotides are TGTGCCAGCAGTGAAAGGGAGAGCTCCTACAATGAGCAGTTCTTC. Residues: CASSERESSYNEQFF.

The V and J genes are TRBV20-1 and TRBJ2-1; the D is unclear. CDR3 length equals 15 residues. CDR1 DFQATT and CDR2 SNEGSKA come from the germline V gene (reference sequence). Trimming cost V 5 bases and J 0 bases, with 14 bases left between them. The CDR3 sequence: CSAAPAWSSYNEQFF. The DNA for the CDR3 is TGCAGTGCTGCTCCAGCGTGGAGCTCCTACAATGAGCAGTTCTTC.

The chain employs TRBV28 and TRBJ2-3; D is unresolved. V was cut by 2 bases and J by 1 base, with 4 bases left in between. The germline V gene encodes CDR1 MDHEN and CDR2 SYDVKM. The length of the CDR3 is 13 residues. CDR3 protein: CASSLQGTDTQYF. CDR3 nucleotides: TGTGCCAGCAGTTTACAAGGCACAGATACGCAGTATTTT.

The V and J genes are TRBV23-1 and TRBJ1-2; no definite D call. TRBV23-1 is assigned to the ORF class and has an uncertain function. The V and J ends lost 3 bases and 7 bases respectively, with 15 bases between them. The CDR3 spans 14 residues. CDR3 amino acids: CASSHMEQTGGYTF. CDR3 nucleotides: TGCGCCAGCAGTCACATGGAGCAAACGGGTGGCTACACCTTC.

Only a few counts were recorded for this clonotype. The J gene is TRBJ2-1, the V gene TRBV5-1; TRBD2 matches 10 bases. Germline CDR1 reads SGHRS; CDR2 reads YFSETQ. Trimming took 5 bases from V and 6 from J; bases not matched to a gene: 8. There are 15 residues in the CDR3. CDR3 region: CASRTGLAESNEQFF. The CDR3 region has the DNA TGCGCCAGCAGGACCGGACTAGCGGAGAGCAATGAGCAGTTCTTC.

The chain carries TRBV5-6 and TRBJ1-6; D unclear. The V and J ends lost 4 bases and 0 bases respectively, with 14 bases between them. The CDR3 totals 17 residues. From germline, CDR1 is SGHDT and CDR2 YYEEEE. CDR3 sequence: CASSRKPASSYNSPLHF. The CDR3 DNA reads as TGTGCCAGCAGCAGAAAGCCGGCAAGCTCCTATAATTCACCCCTCCACTTT.

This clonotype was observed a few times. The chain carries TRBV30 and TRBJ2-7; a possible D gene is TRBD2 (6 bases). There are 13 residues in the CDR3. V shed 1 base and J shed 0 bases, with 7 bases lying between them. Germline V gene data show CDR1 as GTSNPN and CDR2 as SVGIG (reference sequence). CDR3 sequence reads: CAWSDGSSYEQYF. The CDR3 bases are TGTGCCTGGAGTGACGGGAGCTCCTACGAGCAGTACTTC.

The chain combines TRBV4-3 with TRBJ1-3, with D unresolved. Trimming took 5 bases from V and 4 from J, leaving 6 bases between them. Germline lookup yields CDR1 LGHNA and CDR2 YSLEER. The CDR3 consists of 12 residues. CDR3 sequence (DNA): TGCGCCAGCAGCTCGACCGGAAACACCATATATTTT. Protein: CASSSTGNTIYF.

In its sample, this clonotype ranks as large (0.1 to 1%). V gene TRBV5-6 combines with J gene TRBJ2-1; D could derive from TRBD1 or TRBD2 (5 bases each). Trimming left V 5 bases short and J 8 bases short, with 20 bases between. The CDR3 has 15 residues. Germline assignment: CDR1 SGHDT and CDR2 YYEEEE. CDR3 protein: CASRLAAGTLDEQFF. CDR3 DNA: TGTGCCAGCAGACTTGCGGCAGGGACCTTGGATGAGCAGTTCTTC.

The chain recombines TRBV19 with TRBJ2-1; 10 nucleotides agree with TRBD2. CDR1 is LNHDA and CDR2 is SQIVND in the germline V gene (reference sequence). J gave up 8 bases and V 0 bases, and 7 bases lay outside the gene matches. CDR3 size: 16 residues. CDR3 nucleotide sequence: TGTGCCAGTAGTATAGATATGAGCGGGAGGGCCGATGAGCAGTTCTTC. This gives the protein CASSIDMSGRADEQFF.

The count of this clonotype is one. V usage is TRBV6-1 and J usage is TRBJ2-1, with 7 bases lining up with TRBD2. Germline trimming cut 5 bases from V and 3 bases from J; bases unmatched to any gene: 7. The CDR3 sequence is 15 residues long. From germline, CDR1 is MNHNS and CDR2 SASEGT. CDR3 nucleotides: TGTGCCAGCAGTTACGAGGGACTATTCTACAATGAGCAGTTCTTC. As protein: CASSYEGLFYNEQFF.

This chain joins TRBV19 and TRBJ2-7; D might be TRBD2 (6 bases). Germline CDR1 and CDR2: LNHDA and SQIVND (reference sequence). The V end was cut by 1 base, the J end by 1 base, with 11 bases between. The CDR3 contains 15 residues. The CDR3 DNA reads TGTGCCAGTAGTATAGTGGAGGGCGCGTCCTACGAGCAGTACTTC. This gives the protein CASSIVEGASYEQYF.

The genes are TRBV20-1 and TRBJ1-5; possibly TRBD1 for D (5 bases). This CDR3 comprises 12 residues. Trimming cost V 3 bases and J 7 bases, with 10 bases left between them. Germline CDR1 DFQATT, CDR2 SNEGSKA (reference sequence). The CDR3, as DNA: TGCAGTGCTAGGGGGGGACGGCAGCCCCAGCATTTT. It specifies CSARGGRQPQHF.

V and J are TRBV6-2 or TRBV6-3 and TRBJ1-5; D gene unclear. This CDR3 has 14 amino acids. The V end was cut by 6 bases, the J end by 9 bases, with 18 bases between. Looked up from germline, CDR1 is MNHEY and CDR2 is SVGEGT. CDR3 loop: CASSPDGRMRPQHF. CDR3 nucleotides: TGTGCCAGCAGCCCAGACGGTCGCATGAGGCCCCAGCATTTT.

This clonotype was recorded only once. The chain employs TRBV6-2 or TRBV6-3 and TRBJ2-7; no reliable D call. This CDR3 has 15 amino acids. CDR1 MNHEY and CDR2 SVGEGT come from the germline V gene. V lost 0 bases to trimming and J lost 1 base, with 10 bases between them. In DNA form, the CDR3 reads TGTGCCAGCAGTTACTCGATGGGGAAATCCTACGAGCAGTACTTC. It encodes CASSYSMGKSYEQYF.

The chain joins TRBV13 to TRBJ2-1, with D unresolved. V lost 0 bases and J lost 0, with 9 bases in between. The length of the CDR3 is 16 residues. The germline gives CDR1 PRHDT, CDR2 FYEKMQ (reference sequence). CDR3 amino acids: CASSLGGYDSYNEQFF. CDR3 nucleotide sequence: TGTGCCAGCAGCTTAGGGGGCTACGACTCCTACAATGAGCAGTTCTTC.

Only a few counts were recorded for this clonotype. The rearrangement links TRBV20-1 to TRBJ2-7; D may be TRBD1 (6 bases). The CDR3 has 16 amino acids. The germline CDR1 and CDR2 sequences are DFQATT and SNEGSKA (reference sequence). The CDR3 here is CIPGPNARGQNYEQYF. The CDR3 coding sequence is TGCATTCCGGGGCCTAATGCAAGGGGACAAAACTACGAGCAGTACTTC.